This T cell receptor (beta chain) was found in a study of blood T cells in healthy people across ages. Study-wide results and limits: Both higher diversity and more naive CD4+ cells marked long-lived donors when set against aged donors.

This CDR3 comprises 17 residues. Germline V lookup: CDR1 MNHGY, CDR2 SVAAGI. V was trimmed by 8 bases and J by 5 bases, leaving 26 bases between them. As regards this clonotype: The target antigen is unknown.

Alongside a J-beta primer mix, a sample-barcoded 5' primer served in a second PCR lasting about 7 to 11 cycles. TCRdb re-derived calls from the 5' RACE reads in MiXCR, one entry per CDR3 protein. The profile shows roughly 860,000 distinct CDR3 sequences, around two thirds of them singletons. Sequencing input: blood. This chain joins TRBV6-9 and TRBJ2-3, with D maybe TRBD2 (6 bases). This sequence originates from a man aged 30 to 39 in good health. CDR3 nucleotide sequence: TGTGCCAGCGCAAGCTACGGGGAGGAGGCGGGGTTAGATACGCAGTATTTT. It is translated as CASASYGEEAGLDTQYF.